This T cell receptor (beta chain) comes out of a study of T cell responses to AZD1222 COVID-19 vaccine. TCRdb's table, derived via immunoSEQ multiplex PCR, lists solely in-frame clones and lacks some. Of more than 50,000 clones in the sample, roughly 90% were seen once. The CDR3 length is 12 residues. V lost 0 bases and J 7 bases, leaving 7 bases between the germline ends. The germline V gene encodes CDR1 ENHRY and CDR2 SYGVKD. This chain links TRBV10-3 with TRBJ2-7; D is ambiguous. The receptor was isolated from an adult in good health. The specimen comprised peripheral blood, sampled on day 0 of AZD1222 vaccination. DNA for the CDR3: TGTGCCATCAGTGAGTCAGCCTCGGAGCAGTACTTC. Encoded protein: CAISESASEQYF.